This TCR beta chain was profiled in a study of identical twins. In regard to this clonotype: What it binds is unknown.

TCRdb reanalysed the 5' RACE reads using MiXCR and keeps one entry per CDR3 protein. The sample shows 1.5 million to 2 million distinct CDR3 sequences, more than 30% of them seen only once. Study-wide findings and caveats: Cord blood beta clonotypes present at high abundance carried fewer insertions; no such pattern appeared in memory repertoires.

The material sequenced was cord blood. This TCR came from a newborn girl in good health.

This CDR3 is CSARRRDRGTGELFF. CDR3 coding DNA: TGCAGTGCTAGGCGCCGGGACAGGGGCACCGGGGAGCTGTTTTTT. V gene TRBV20-1 combines with J gene TRBJ2-2; 10 nucleotides align to TRBD1. The V gene's germline CDR1 is DFQATT and CDR2 SNEGSKA (reference sequence). With 3 bases clipped from V and 4 bases from J, the junction kept 5 bases outside the gene matches. There are 15 residues in the CDR3.